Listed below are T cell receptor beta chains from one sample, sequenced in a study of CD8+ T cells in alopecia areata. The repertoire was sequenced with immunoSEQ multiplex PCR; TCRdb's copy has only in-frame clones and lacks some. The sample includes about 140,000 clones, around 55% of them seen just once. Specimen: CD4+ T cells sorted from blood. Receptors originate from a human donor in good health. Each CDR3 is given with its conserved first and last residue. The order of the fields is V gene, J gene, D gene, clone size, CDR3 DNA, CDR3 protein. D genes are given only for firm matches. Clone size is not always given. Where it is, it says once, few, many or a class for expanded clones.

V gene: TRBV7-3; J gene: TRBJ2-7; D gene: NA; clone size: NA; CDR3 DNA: TGTGCCAGCAGCTCGGTAGTGGCCAGGGCGTACGAGCAGTACTTC; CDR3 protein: CASSSVVARAYEQYF
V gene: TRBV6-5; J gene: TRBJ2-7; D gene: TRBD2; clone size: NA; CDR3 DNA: TGTGCCAGCAGTCCGACTAGCGGAGGTTACGAGCAGTACTTC; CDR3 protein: CASSPTSGGYEQYF
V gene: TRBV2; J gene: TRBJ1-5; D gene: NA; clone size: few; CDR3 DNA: TGTGCCAGCAGTGGGATCAATCAGCCCCAGCATTTT; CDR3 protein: CASSGINQPQHF
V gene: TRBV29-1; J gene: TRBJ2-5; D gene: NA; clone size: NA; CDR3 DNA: TGCAGCGTTGACGGCGGGCTCGAGACCCAGTACTTC; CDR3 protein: CSVDGGLETQYF
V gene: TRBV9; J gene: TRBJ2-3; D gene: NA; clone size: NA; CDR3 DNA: TGTGCCAGCAGCGTAGCTGGAAGCACAGATACGCAGTATTTT; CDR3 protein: CASSVAGSTDTQYF
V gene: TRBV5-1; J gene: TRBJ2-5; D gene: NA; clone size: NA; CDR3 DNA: TGCGCCAGCAGCTTGGCCAGGGCGAAAGAGACCCAGTACTTC; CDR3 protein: CASSLARAKETQYF
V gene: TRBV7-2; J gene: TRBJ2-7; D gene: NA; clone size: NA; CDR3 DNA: TGTGCCAGCAGCTTAGGATTGGACCCCGCTTACGAGCAGTACTTC; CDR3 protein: CASSLGLDPAYEQYF
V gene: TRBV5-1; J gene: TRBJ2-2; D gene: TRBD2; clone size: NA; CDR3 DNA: TGCGCCAGCAGCACCGGGACTAGCAAGACCGGGGAGCTGTTTTTT; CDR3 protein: CASSTGTSKTGELFF
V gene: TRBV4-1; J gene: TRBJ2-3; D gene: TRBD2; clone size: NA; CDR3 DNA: TGCGCCAGCAGCCAAGTGGGGACTAGCGGAGATAGCACAGATACGCAGTATTTT; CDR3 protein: CASSQVGTSGDSTDTQYF
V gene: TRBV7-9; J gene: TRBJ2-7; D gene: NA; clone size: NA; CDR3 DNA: TGTGCCAGCAGACAAAAGGGGGACCCTTCCTACGAGCAGTACTTC; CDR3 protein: CASRQKGDPSYEQYF
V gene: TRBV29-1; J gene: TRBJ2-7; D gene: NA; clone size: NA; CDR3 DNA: TGCAGCGCCGACCGCGGCTACGAGCAGTACTTC; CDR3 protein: CSADRGYEQYF
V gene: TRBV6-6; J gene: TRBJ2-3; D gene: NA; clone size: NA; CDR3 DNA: TGTGCCAGCAGTTACTTCGGGGCGGCAGATACGCAGTATTTT; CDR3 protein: CASSYFGAADTQYF
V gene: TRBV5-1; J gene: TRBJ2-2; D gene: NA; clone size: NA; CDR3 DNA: TGCGCCAGCAGCTCCAGGACAGTGGTGGGGGCCGGGGAGCTGTTTTTT; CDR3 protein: CASSSRTVVGAGELFF
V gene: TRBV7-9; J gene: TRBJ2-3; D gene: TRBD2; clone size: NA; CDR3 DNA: TGTGCCAGCAGACGATGGGCTAGCGGGAGCACAGATACGCAGTATTTT; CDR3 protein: CASRRWASGSTDTQYF
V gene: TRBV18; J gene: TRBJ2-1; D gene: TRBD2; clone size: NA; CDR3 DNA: TGTGCCAGCTCTCTCGAGGGACTAGGGAAGCAGTTCTTC; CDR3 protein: CASSLEGLGKQFF
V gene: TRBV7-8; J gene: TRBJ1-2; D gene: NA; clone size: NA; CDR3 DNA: TGTGCCAGCAGCTTAGCGCAGGAGGGTCGCGGCTACACCTTC; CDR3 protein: CASSLAQEGRGYTF
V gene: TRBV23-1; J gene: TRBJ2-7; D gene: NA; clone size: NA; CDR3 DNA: TGCGCCAGCAGTCAAGAAGGCAGGGGCTCATCCTACGAGCAGTACTTC; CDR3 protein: CASSQEGRGSSYEQYF
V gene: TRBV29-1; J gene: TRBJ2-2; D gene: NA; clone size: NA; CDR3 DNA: TGCAGCGTGAGGGGGGCGGTACTCACCGGGGAGCTGTTTTTT; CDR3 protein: CSVRGAVLTGELFF
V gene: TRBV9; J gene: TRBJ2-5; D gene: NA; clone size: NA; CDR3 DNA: TGTGCCAGCAGCCCAGATCGGGCCAGGAAGACCCAGTACTTC; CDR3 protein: CASSPDRARKTQYF
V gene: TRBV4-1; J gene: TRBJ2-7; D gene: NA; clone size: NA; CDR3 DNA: TGCGCCAGCAGCCCGGAGACTCTCAGATCCAGCTCCTACGAGCAGTACTTC; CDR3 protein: CASSPETLRSSSYEQYF
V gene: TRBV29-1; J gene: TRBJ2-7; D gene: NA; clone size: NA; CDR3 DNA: TGCAGCGTCCAGGGTGTTTCGGTCTACGAGCAGTACTTC; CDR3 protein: CSVQGVSVYEQYF
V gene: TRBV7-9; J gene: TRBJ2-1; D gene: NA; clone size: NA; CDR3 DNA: TGTGCCAGCAGCTCGCCCCCTCCTAATGAGCAGTTCTTC; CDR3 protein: CASSSPPPNEQFF
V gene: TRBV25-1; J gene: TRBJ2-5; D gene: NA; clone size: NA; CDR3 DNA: TGTGCCAGCAGTGTTCTCCGAGCCCAGTACTTC; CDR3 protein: CASSVLRAQYF
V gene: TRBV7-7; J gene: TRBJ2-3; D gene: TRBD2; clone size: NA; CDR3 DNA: TGTGCTAGCCAGCCCGTAGCGGGAGGGCCCGCAGATACGCAGTATTTT; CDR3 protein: CASQPVAGGPADTQYF
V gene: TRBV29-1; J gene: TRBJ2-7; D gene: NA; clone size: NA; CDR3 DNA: TGCAGCGTTGAAGGGCCCTCCGGCTACGAGCAGTACTTC; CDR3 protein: CSVEGPSGYEQYF
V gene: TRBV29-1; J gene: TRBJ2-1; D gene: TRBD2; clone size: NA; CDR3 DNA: TGCAGCGTTGACCTTAGCGGGCTACGTCACTCAGGGTATAATGAGCAGTTCTTC; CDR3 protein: CSVDLSGLRHSGYNEQFF
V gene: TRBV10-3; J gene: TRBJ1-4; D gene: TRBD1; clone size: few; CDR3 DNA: TGTGCCATCAGAGGGACAGGGGAAGGTGAAAAACTGTTTTTT; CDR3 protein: CAIRGTGEGEKLFF
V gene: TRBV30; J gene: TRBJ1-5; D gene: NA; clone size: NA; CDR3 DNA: TGTGCCTGGAGTGTTGGACAGAGCAATCAGCCCCAGCATTTT; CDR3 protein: CAWSVGQSNQPQHF
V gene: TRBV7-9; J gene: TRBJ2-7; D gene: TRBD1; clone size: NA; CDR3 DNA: TGTGCCAGCAGCTTGAAGGACAGGGTATCAGGGTACGAGCAGTACTTC; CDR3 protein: CASSLKDRVSGYEQYF
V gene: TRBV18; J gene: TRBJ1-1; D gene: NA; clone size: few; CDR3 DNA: TGTGCCAGCTCACAAGACAGCACCAATTCTGAAGCTTTCTTT; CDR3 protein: CASSQDSTNSEAFF
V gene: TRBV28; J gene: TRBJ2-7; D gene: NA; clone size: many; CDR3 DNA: TGTGCCAGCAGTTTAGGGCTGCTCTACGAGCAGTACTTC; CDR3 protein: CASSLGLLYEQYF
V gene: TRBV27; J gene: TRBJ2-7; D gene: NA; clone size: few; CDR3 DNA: TGTGCCAGCAGTCGGGGACGGCTCTTATCCTACGAGCAGTACTTC; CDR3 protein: CASSRGRLLSYEQYF
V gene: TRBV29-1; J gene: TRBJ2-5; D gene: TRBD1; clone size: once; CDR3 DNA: TGCAGCGGAGAGGACAGGGGGGGAGAGACCCAGTACTTC; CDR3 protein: CSGEDRGGETQYF
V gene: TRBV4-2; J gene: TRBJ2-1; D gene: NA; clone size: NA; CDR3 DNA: TGTGCCAGCAGCGCGGGGCCGCTAGCCGGAGGAGATGAGCAGTTCTTC; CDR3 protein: CASSAGPLAGGDEQFF
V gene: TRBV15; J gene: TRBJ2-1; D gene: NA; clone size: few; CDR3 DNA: TGTGCCACCAGCAGAGATTGGCACGAGCAGTTCTTC; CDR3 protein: CATSRDWHEQFF
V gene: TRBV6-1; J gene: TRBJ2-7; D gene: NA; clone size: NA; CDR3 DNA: TGTGCCAGCAGTGAAGCGGGCACCTCCTACGAGCAGTACTTC; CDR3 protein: CASSEAGTSYEQYF